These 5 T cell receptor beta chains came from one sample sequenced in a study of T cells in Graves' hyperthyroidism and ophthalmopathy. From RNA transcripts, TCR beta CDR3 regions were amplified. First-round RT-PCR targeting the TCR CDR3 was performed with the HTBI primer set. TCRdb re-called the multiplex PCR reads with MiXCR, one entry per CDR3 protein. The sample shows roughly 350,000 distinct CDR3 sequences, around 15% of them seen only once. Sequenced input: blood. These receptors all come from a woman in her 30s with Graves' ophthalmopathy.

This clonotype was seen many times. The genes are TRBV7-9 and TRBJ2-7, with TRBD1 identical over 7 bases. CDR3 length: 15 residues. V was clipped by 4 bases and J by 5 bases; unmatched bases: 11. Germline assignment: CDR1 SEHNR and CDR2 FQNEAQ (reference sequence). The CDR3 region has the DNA TGTGCCAGCAGCTCACAGGGGATGTCTGGCGACGAGCAGTACTTC. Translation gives CASSSQGMSGDEQYF.

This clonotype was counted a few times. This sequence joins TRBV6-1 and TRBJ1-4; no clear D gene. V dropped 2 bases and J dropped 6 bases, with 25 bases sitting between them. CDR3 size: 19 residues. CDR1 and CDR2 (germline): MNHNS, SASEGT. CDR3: CASSERPILATQRDEKLFF. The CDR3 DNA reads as TGTGCCAGCAGTGAACGCCCGATCTTAGCGACCCAAAGGGATGAAAAACTGTTTTTT.

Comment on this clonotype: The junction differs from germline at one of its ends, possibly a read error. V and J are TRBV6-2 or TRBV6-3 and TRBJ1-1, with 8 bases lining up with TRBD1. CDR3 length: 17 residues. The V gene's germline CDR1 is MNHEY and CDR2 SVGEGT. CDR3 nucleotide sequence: TGCGCCAGCAGTTACTTAACCCCGGGACAGGTTGCCCTTGAAGCTTTCTTT. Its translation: CASSYLTPGQVALEAFF.

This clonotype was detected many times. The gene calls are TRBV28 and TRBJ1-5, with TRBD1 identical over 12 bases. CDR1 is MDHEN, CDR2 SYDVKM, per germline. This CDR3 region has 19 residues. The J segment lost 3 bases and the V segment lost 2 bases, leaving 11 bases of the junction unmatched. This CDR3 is CASSLGGTGGGGFNQPQHF. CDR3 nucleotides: TGTGCCAGCAGTTTAGGGGGGACAGGGGGCGGGGGGTTCAATCAGCCCCAGCATTTT.

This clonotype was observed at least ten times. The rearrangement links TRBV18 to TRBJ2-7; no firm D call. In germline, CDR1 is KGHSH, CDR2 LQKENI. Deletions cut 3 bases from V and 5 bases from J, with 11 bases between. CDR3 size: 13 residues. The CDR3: CASSPKSFDEQYF. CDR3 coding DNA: TGTGCCAGCTCACCGAAGAGTTTCGACGAGCAGTACTTC.